Below, 16 T cell receptor beta chains from the same sample are listed, as sequenced in a study of blood T cell repertoires in COVID-19. Assay: immunoSEQ multiplex PCR; the TCRdb copy retains only in-frame clones and omits some. The sample contains about 14,000 clones, around 80% of which appear only once. What was sequenced was peripheral blood. These receptors all stem from a woman aged 50 to 60 with active or convalescent COVID-19.

This clone appeared a few times. The V gene is TRBV4-1, the J gene TRBJ2-7; a possible D gene is TRBD1 (5 bases). In germline, CDR1 is MGHRA, CDR2 YSYEKL. This CDR3 has 14 amino acids. Trimming removed 2 bases at V and 3 bases at J, with 11 bases between. The DNA for the CDR3 is TGCGCCAGCAGCCAAACTGACAGAAGCTACGAGCAGTACTTC. Amino acids: CASSQTDRSYEQYF.

There are a few counts of this clone. This rearrangement joins TRBV7-9 to TRBJ1-1; D gene ambiguous. CDR1 is SEHNR, CDR2 FQNEAQ, per germline (reference sequence). Deletions cut 2 bases from V and 0 bases from J, with 10 bases between. This CDR3 is 15 amino acids long. The CDR3 nucleotides are TGTGCCAGCAGCTTATATGGCCGTATGAACACTGAAGCTTTCTTT. It codes for CASSLYGRMNTEAFF. Looking up the rest from reference TRBV7-9 and TRBJ1-1 gives the full variable domain: DTGVSQNPRHKITKRGQNVTFRCDPISEHNRLYWYRQTLGQGPEFLTYFQNEAQLEKSRLLSDRFSAERPKGSFSTLEIQRTEQGDSAMYLCASSLYGRMNTEAFFGQGTRLTVV.

This rearrangement joins TRBV19 to TRBJ1-5; 7 bases fit TRBD1. V shed 5 bases, J shed 1 base, and the junction held 17 bases outside the gene matches. CDR1 LNHDA and CDR2 SQIVND come from the germline V gene (reference sequence). The CDR3 is 19 residues long. The CDR3 loop is CASSLQGYWGYTSNQPQHF. The DNA for the CDR3 is TGTGCCAGTAGTCTACAGGGGTATTGGGGTTACACCAGCAATCAGCCCCAGCATTTT. The entire variable domain, with the rest obtained from reference TRBV19 and TRBJ1-5, is as follows: DGGITQSPKYLFRKEGQNVTLSCEQNLNHDAMYWYRQDPGQGLRLIYYSQIVNDFQKGDIAEGYSVSREKKESFPLTVTSAQKNPTAFYLCASSLQGYWGYTSNQPQHFGDGTRLSIL.

This chain links TRBV18 with TRBJ1-1; 9 bases are shared with TRBD1. The V gene end was trimmed by 4 bases and the J gene end by 6 bases; junction bases not matched to a gene: 6. This CDR3 has 14 residues. Per germline, CDR1 KGHSH and CDR2 LQKENI. This CDR3 reads CASSQRTGESEAFF. CDR3 bases: TGTGCCAGCTCACAACGGACAGGGGAATCTGAAGCTTTCTTT.

This chain uses TRBV2 with TRBJ1-2, with 8 bases that match TRBD1. The J segment lost 8 bases and the V segment lost 5 bases, leaving 13 bases of the junction unmatched. Looked up from germline, CDR1 is SNHLY and CDR2 is FYNNEI. The CDR3 loop spans 15 amino acids. The CDR3 region has the DNA TGTGCCAGCAGTCCAACCCAAGGACAGGGCTACGGCTACACCTTC. This sequence encodes CASSPTQGQGYGYTF.

This sequence joins TRBV7-9 and TRBJ1-4, with TRBD1 matching 7 bases. J lost 7 bases, V lost 5 bases, and 10 bases had no gene match. The CDR3 extends over 15 amino acids. Germline V gives CDR1 SEHNR, CDR2 FQNEAQ (reference sequence). The CDR3 sequence: CASSQRQGYAEKLFF. The CDR3 DNA sequence: TGTGCCAGCAGCCAAAGACAGGGCTATGCTGAAAAACTGTTTTTT.

This chain joins TRBV3-1 (or the pseudogene TRBV3-2) and TRBJ2-1, with unresolved D. CDR1 and CDR2 (germline): LGHDT, YNNKEL (reference sequence). V lost 1 base, J lost 9 bases, and 4 bases lay in between. The CDR3 spans 11 residues. The CDR3 coding sequence is TGTGCCAGCAGCCAAGCTGTTGAGCAGTTCTTC. Its translation: CASSQAVEQFF.

This clone appeared a few times. CDR3 DNA sequence: TGTGCCAGCAGCCGCAACAGAGACTCCTACGAGCAGTACTTC. Translated: CASSRNRDSYEQYF. The J gene is TRBJ2-7, the V gene TRBV6-5; D remains unclear. With 6 bases removed from V and 0 bases from J, the gap between germline ends came to 12 bases. CDR3 length equals 14 residues. CDR1 is MNHEY, CDR2 SVGAGI, per germline.

V is TRBV3-1 (or the pseudogene TRBV3-2) and J is TRBJ1-1; the D gene is possibly TRBD1 (5 bases). Trimming left V 4 bases short and J 3 bases short, with 12 bases between. Looked up from germline, CDR1 is LGHDT and CDR2 is YNNKEL (reference sequence). The CDR3 is 14 amino acids. The CDR3: CASSRAGGDTEAFF. CDR3 in DNA: TGTGCCAGCAGCCGAGCGGGGGGTGACACTGAAGCTTTCTTT.

The chain links TRBV6-5 to TRBJ2-7, with D perhaps matching TRBD2 (7 bases). The CDR3 spans 15 residues. Trimming removed 2 bases from V and 0 bases from J, with 11 bases in between. Germline V gene data show CDR1 as MNHEY and CDR2 as SVGAGI. CDR3 loop: CASSYGGGGSYEQYF. The CDR3 DNA follows: TGTGCCAGCAGTTACGGGGGCGGGGGCTCCTACGAGCAGTACTTC.

This clone was detected a few times. The gene calls are TRBV5-1 and TRBJ2-1, with 8 nucleotides matching TRBD1. The CDR3 runs 15 residues. The J segment lost 4 bases and the V segment lost 3 bases, leaving 6 bases of the junction unmatched. In germline, CDR1 is SGHRS, CDR2 YFSETQ. Here the CDR3 DNA reads TGCGCCAGCAGCTCGTCAGGGGGCGAATACAATGAGCAGTTCTTC. This translates into CASSSSGGEYNEQFF.

The chain has TRBV9 and TRBJ1-2; the D is unclear. Germline CDR1 and CDR2: SGDLS and YYNGEE. V lost 3 bases to trimming and J lost 5 bases, with 14 bases between them. The CDR3 totals 14 residues. The CDR3 protein is CASSAPGGRYGYTF. The CDR3, as DNA: TGTGCCAGCAGCGCCCCCGGTGGGAGATATGGCTACACCTTC.

The rearrangement uses TRBV18 and TRBJ1-2; perhaps TRBD1 as D (6 bases). CDR3 size: 19 residues. Per the germline V gene, CDR1 is KGHSH and CDR2 is LQKENI. V shed 0 bases and J shed 0 bases, with 20 bases lying between them. CDR3 bases: TGTGCCAGCTCACCACCGAACAGGGCTCTACAGTTGGCTAACTATGGCTACACCTTC. The encoded protein is CASSPPNRALQLANYGYTF. Variable domain in full (rest from reference TRBV18 and TRBJ1-2): NAGVMQNPRHLVRRRGQEARLRCSPMKGHSHVYWYRQLPEEGLKFMVYLQKENIIDESGMPKERFSAEFPKEGPSILRIQQVVRGDSAAYFCASSPPNRALQLANYGYTFGSGTRLTVV.

The chain joins TRBV4-1 to TRBJ2-3; TRBD2 might be the D (5 bases). From germline, CDR1 is MGHRA and CDR2 YSYEKL. The CDR3 consists of 16 residues. Trimming stripped 0 bases from V and 0 bases from J, with 10 bases between. CDR3 nucleotide sequence: TGCGCCAGCAGCCAAGAGAATGGACTCAGCACAGATACGCAGTATTTT. Translating it yields CASSQENGLSTDTQYF.

In this sample, this clone turned up once. The chain joins TRBV27 to TRBJ1-3; tentatively, D is TRBD1 (6 bases). V gave up 5 bases and J gave up 4 bases, with 21 bases separating them. Germline assignment: CDR1 MNHEY and CDR2 SMNVEV (reference sequence). The CDR3 spans 17 residues. Here the CDR3 reads CASSPLWGGAPGNTIYF. CDR3 bases: TGTGCCAGCAGTCCCCTCTGGGGGGGGGCGCCGGGAAACACCATATATTTT.

In its sample, this clone is medium-sized (0.01 to 0.1%). This chain joins TRBV5-6 and TRBJ2-7, with D perhaps matching TRBD1 (6 bases). V dropped 0 bases and J dropped 4 bases, with 14 bases sitting between them. Germline CDR1 and CDR2: SGHDT and YYEEEE. The CDR3 spans 15 residues. The CDR3: CASSLDTGHYYEQYF. CDR3 nucleotides: TGTGCCAGCAGCTTGGATACGGGACACTATTACGAGCAGTACTTC.